The 29 T cell receptor beta chains below all came from one sample that was sequenced in a study of blood T cell repertoires in COVID-19. Some clones are missing from TCRdb's copy, which holds only in-frame ones; the method was immunoSEQ multiplex PCR. Of over 45,000 clones listed, 82% are singletons. What was sequenced was peripheral blood. Receptors originate from a man aged 35 to 55 with acute or convalescent COVID-19.

The J gene is TRBJ2-7, the V gene TRBV18, with TRBD2 matching 8 bases. Per germline, CDR1 KGHSH and CDR2 LQKENI. V gave up 2 bases and J gave up 5 bases; unmatched junction bases: 8. The CDR3 extends over 15 amino acids. This CDR3 reads CASSPGTGGQNEQYF. CDR3 DNA: TGTGCCAGCTCACCAGGGACGGGGGGGCAGAACGAGCAGTACTTC.

The chain is built from TRBV5-1 and TRBJ1-1, with D hard to call. Looked up from germline, CDR1 is SGHRS and CDR2 is YFSETQ. V gave up 3 bases and J gave up 4 bases, with 13 bases separating them. The CDR3 is 14 amino acids. The CDR3 loop is CASSSLAVGTEAFF. CDR3 sequence (DNA): TGCGCCAGCAGCTCCCTCGCGGTCGGCACTGAAGCTTTCTTT. Drawing the rest from reference TRBV5-1 and TRBJ1-1, the complete variable domain is KAGVTQTPRYLIKTRGQQVTLSCSPISGHRSVSWYQQTPGQGLQFLFEYFSETQRNKGNFPGRFSGRQFSNSRSEMNVSTLELGDSALYLCASSSLAVGTEAFFGQGTRLTVV.

This clone was recorded once. V is TRBV5-1 and J is TRBJ2-3; no definite D call. The germline V gene has CDR1 SGHRS and CDR2 YFSETQ. The V end lost 5 bases, the J end lost 4 bases, and 8 bases lay between the germline ends. This CDR3 is built from 12 residues. The CDR3, as DNA: TGCGCCAGCAGTCTTTCGGCAGATACGCAGTATTTT. Amino acid sequence: CASSLSADTQYF.

The chain carries TRBV6-4 and TRBJ1-1, with D unclear. Germline assignment: CDR1 MRHNA and CDR2 SNTAGT. The CDR3 is made up of 13 amino acids. Trimming stripped 10 bases from V and 1 base from J, with 13 bases between. The CDR3 bases are TGTGCCACTCAGGAGCGGGAGAACACTGAAGCTTTCTTT. As protein: CATQERENTEAFF.

The chain links TRBV11-3 to TRBJ1-6, with TRBD1 identical over 7 bases. Germline trimming cut 1 base from V and 13 bases from J; bases unmatched to any gene: 1. Germline V gene lookup returns CDR1 SGHNT and CDR2 YENEEA. The CDR3 spans 12 residues. The CDR3 sequence is CASSLAGGPLHF. The DNA for the CDR3 is TGTGCCAGCAGCTTAGCAGGGGGTCCCCTCCACTTT. The full variable domain, its missing parts supplied by reference TRBV11-3 and TRBJ1-6, is EAGVVQSPRYKIIEKKQPVAFWCNPISGHNTLYWYLQNLGQGPELLIRYENEEAVDDSQLPKDRFSAERLKGVDSTLKIQPAELGDSAVYLCASSLAGGPLHFGNGTRLTVT.

V is TRBV5-1 and J is TRBJ2-1; 12 bases map to TRBD2. Per germline, CDR1 SGHRS and CDR2 YFSETQ. Trimming at V came to 4 bases and at J to 5 bases, leaving 4 bases not matched to a gene. This CDR3 spans 15 amino acids. The DNA for the CDR3 is TGCGCCAGCAGCCCAAGACTAGCGGGGGACAATGAGCAGTTCTTC. Its protein product is CASSPRLAGDNEQFF. The whole variable domain, remainder taken from reference TRBV5-1 and TRBJ2-1, is KAGVTQTPRYLIKTRGQQVTLSCSPISGHRSVSWYQQTPGQGLQFLFEYFSETQRNKGNFPGRFSGRQFSNSRSEMNVSTLELGDSALYLCASSPRLAGDNEQFFGPGTRLTVL.

V gene TRBV6-5 combines with J gene TRBJ2-5; the match to TRBD2 covers 9 bases. V shed 0 bases and J 2 bases; nucleotides not matched to a gene: 4. The length of the CDR3 is 16 residues. Germline CDR1 reads MNHEY; CDR2 reads SVGAGI. CDR3 nucleotide sequence: TGTGCCAGCAGTTACTCGACAGCGGGGGGACAAGAGACCCAGTACTTC. It is translated as CASSYSTAGGQETQYF.

The chain couples TRBV5-4 to TRBJ2-5; D unresolved. Germline V lookup: CDR1 SGHNT, CDR2 YYREEE (reference sequence). The ends were cut back, 0 bases at V and 5 bases at J, with 20 bases in the middle. This CDR3 is built from 17 residues. CDR3: CASSLERVKVSSETQYF. The CDR3 nucleotides are TGTGCCAGCAGCTTGGAACGGGTGAAGGTTTCTTCGGAGACCCAGTACTTC.

This sequence joins TRBV4-1 and TRBJ2-3; D ambiguous. CDR3 length: 12 residues. The V gene's germline CDR1 is MGHRA and CDR2 YSYEKL. Trimming removed 4 bases at V and 2 bases at J, with 4 bases between. CDR3 coding DNA: TGCGCCAGCAGCCCTACCACAGATACGCAGTATTTT. Encoded protein: CASSPTTDTQYF.

The CDR3 bases are TGCGCCAGCAGCCCCGGTCGGGACAGGGCGCAGACCCAGTACTTC. This translates into CASSPGRDRAQTQYF. This chain joins TRBV5-1 and TRBJ2-5; TRBD1 aligns across 9 bases. Germline V CDR1 and CDR2: SGHRS, YFSETQ. V shed 4 bases, J shed 6 bases, and the junction held 10 bases outside the gene matches. The CDR3 totals 15 residues.

The chain has TRBV4-1 and TRBJ1-4; tentatively, D is TRBD1 (5 bases). CDR1 is MGHRA and CDR2 is YSYEKL in the germline V gene. The germline V and J ends were trimmed by 1 base and 2 bases, with 8 bases remaining between them. There are 15 residues in the CDR3. CDR3 DNA: TGCGCCAGCAGCCAAGGGGCAGGGACTAATGAAAAACTGTTTTTT. Translated: CASSQGAGTNEKLFF.

The sample holds one count of this clone. This chain links TRBV25-1 with TRBJ2-3, with 10 bases matching TRBD1. In germline, CDR1 is MGHDK, CDR2 SYGVNS. This CDR3 spans 12 amino acids. V was pared by 8 bases and J by 8 bases, with 4 bases of the junction left unmatched. The CDR3 sequence: CASGQGVGTQYF. CDR3 nucleotide sequence: TGTGCCAGCGGACAGGGGGTAGGTACGCAGTATTTT.

The rearrangement joins TRBV5-4 to TRBJ2-1; TRBD1 matches 8 bases. The germline V gene encodes CDR1 SGHNT and CDR2 YYREEE (reference sequence). This CDR3 has 15 residues. The J segment lost 8 bases and the V segment lost 0 bases, leaving 7 bases of the junction unmatched. This chain's CDR3 is CASSLDRGAVHEQFF. For the CDR3, the DNA is TGTGCCAGCAGCTTGGACAGGGGGGCTGTCCATGAGCAGTTCTTC.

The chain has TRBV19 and TRBJ1-6; 7 bases agree with TRBD1. The CDR3 consists of 16 residues. Germline lookup yields CDR1 LNHDA and CDR2 SQIVND (reference sequence). J gave up 14 bases and V 7 bases, and 20 bases lay outside the gene matches. The CDR3 protein is CASMVDGQGVTGALHF. For the CDR3, the DNA is TGTGCCAGTATGGTGGATGGGCAGGGGGTCACGGGGGCCCTCCACTTT.

This chain links TRBV30 with TRBJ1-1; D is unresolved. V was pared by 7 bases and J by 1 base, with 19 bases between. CDR1 is GTSNPN, CDR2 SVGIG, per germline (reference sequence). The CDR3 consists of 15 residues. The CDR3 nucleotides read TGTGCCTCCTCACCTATCTTGGGCAGGAACACTGAAGCTTTCTTT. It yields the protein CASSPILGRNTEAFF.

This clone was counted a single time. The gene calls are TRBV24-1 and TRBJ1-2; 9 bases line up with TRBD1. The CDR3 sequence is 14 residues long. Germline V gene data show CDR1 as KGHDR and CDR2 as SFDVKD. The V segment lost 7 bases and the J segment 7 bases; nucleotides outside the gene matches: 9. CDR3 DNA: TGTGCCACCAGCCCAGACAGGGGGTTGGGTGGCTACACCTTC. Its translation: CATSPDRGLGGYTF.

V gene TRBV5-1 combines with J gene TRBJ2-1; possibly TRBD1 for D (7 bases). With 4 bases removed from V and 0 bases from J, the gap between germline ends came to 11 bases. This CDR3 region has 15 residues. The germline gives CDR1 SGHRS, CDR2 YFSETQ. The CDR3 loop is CASSRRGDSYNEQFF. CDR3 DNA sequence: TGCGCCAGCAGCCGCAGGGGGGACTCCTACAATGAGCAGTTCTTC. The full variable domain, completed using reference TRBV5-1 and TRBJ2-1, is KAGVTQTPRYLIKTRGQQVTLSCSPISGHRSVSWYQQTPGQGLQFLFEYFSETQRNKGNFPGRFSGRQFSNSRSEMNVSTLELGDSALYLCASSRRGDSYNEQFFGPGTRLTVL.

This chain joins TRBV27 and TRBJ2-3, with 8 nucleotides matching TRBD2. The CDR3 has 15 residues. Per the germline V gene, CDR1 is MNHEY and CDR2 is SMNVEV (reference sequence). After removal of 4 bases from V and 5 bases from J, the junction contained 8 bases not matched to a gene. This CDR3 reads CASSSLGSGEDTQYF. The CDR3 DNA reads as TGTGCCAGCAGTTCCCTGGGTAGCGGGGAAGATACGCAGTATTTT.

The V call is TRBV6-5, the J call TRBJ2-7, with TRBD2 matching 7 bases. The V and J ends lost 2 bases and 1 base, in that order; junction bases with no gene match: 8. CDR3 size: 16 residues. CDR1 and CDR2 from the germline V gene are MNHEY and SVGAGI. As DNA, the CDR3 is TGTGCCAGCAGTTACGCCGGGGCTAGCGGATCCTACGAGCAGTACTTC. This translates into CASSYAGASGSYEQYF.

Comment on this clone: A junction boundary mismatches the germline segment, possibly from a read error. This chain's CDR3 is CASSQDHRGCHF. CDR3 bases: TGTGCCAGCAGCCAAGATCATAGGGGGTGCCACTTC. The rearrangement joins TRBV3-1 (or the pseudogene TRBV3-2) to TRBJ2-7; possibly TRBD1 for D (6 bases). The CDR3 totals 12 residues. CDR1 is LGHDT, CDR2 YNNKEL, per germline (reference sequence).

The chain combines TRBV3-1 (or the pseudogene TRBV3-2) with TRBJ1-2; TRBD1 might be the D (6 bases). The CDR3 has 14 amino acids. Germline CDR1 LGHDT, CDR2 YNNKEL (reference sequence). Deletions cut 1 base from V and 6 bases from J, with 12 bases between. The chain's CDR3 is CASSQGQGKNGYTF. CDR3 nucleotides: TGTGCCAGCAGCCAAGGGCAGGGGAAGAATGGCTACACCTTC.

This clone was picked up one time. V is TRBV10-1 and J is TRBJ1-4, with a possible D match to TRBD1 (6 bases). In germline, CDR1 is WNHNN, CDR2 SYGVQD (reference sequence). The CDR3 consists of 14 residues. Trimming stripped 1 base from V and 8 bases from J, with 11 bases between. The CDR3 bases are TGCGCCAGCAGTGAGTACAGGGATGGAGAAAAACTGTTTTTT. Translation: CASSEYRDGEKLFF.

This sequence joins TRBV27 and TRBJ1-1, with 8 bases fitting TRBD1. Germline V gene lookup returns CDR1 MNHEY and CDR2 SMNVEV (reference sequence). V lost 7 bases, J lost 5 bases, and 12 bases stayed unmatched. The CDR3 length is 15 residues. The CDR3, as DNA: TGTGCCAGCATCGAAAGCAGGGGGCGGGTAACTGAAGCTTTCTTT. Protein: CASIESRGRVTEAFF.

This chain links TRBV27 with TRBJ1-1; perhaps TRBD1 as D (5 bases). Germline V CDR1 and CDR2: MNHEY, SMNVEV (reference sequence). The V end lost 2 bases, the J end lost 5 bases, and 15 bases lay between the germline ends. The CDR3 length is 15 residues. The CDR3 nucleotides read TGTGCCAGCAGTTTAATGGGGGGGAGGAGGACTGAAGCTTTCTTT. This gives the protein CASSLMGGRRTEAFF.

The chain uses TRBV24-1 and TRBJ1-2, with a possible D match to TRBD1 (6 bases). Trimming stripped 5 bases from V and 6 bases from J, with 12 bases between. The germline CDR1 and CDR2 sequences are KGHDR and SFDVKD. CDR3 size: 13 residues. The CDR3 DNA reads as TGTGCCACCAGTGTCTCAGGGGAGAATGGCTACACCTTC. Translating it yields CATSVSGENGYTF.

The V gene is TRBV4-3, the J gene TRBJ1-6; tentative D call: TRBD1 (5 bases). V lost 3 bases and J lost 7, with 10 bases in between. CDR3 length: 14 amino acids. CDR1 and CDR2 (germline): LGHNA, YSLEER. The CDR3 coding sequence is TGCGCCAGCAGCCAGGACGGGGGGAATTCACCCCTCCACTTT. It yields the protein CASSQDGGNSPLHF.

The CDR3 sequence: CASSQERGRTSPEAFF. The DNA for the CDR3 is TGTGCCAGCAGCCAAGAACGCGGGCGAACTAGCCCTGAAGCTTTCTTT. The rearrangement uses TRBV4-2 and TRBJ1-1; no definite D call. The germline V and J ends were trimmed by 0 bases and 6 bases, with 17 bases remaining between them. The germline CDR1 and CDR2 sequences are LGHNA and YNFKEQ. The CDR3 covers 16 residues.

This chain links TRBV18 with TRBJ1-6; TRBD1 agrees at 9 bases. This CDR3 is built from 14 residues. V lost 4 bases, J lost 7 bases, and 2 bases stayed unmatched. Germline V gene data show CDR1 as KGHSH and CDR2 as LQKENI. CDR3 coding DNA: TGTGCCAGCTCACGGGACAGGGTCAATTCACCCCTCCACTTT. It translates to CASSRDRVNSPLHF. Full variable domain (remainder filled in from reference TRBV18 and TRBJ1-6): NAGVMQNPRHLVRRRGQEARLRCSPMKGHSHVYWYRQLPEEGLKFMVYLQKENIIDESGMPKERFSAEFPKEGPSILRIQQVVRGDSAAYFCASSRDRVNSPLHFGNGTRLTVT.

The V gene is TRBV18, the J gene TRBJ2-7; 10 bases line up with TRBD1. Germline trimming cut 3 bases from V and 6 bases from J; bases unmatched to any gene: 5. Germline V gives CDR1 KGHSH, CDR2 LQKENI. This CDR3 is 14 amino acids long. CDR3 amino acids: CASSPLGQGVEQYF. The CDR3 DNA reads as TGTGCCAGCTCACCCCTCGGACAGGGGGTCGAGCAGTACTTC.